This entry lists 9 T cell receptor beta chains sequenced from one sample in a study of blood T cell repertoires in COVID-19. The method was immunoSEQ multiplex PCR; TCRdb's version includes in-frame clones alone and lacks a portion of them. Of 250,000 to 350,000 clones listed, roughly 90% were seen once; the top ten hold around 13%. Sequenced: peripheral blood. The receptor set was obtained from a woman aged 60-70 years with acute or convalescent COVID-19.

V gene TRBV19 combines with J gene TRBJ2-3, with a tentative D call TRBD1 (6 bases). Germline CDR1 and CDR2: LNHDA and SQIVND (reference sequence). The V end lost 4 bases, the J end lost 2 bases, and 13 bases lay between the germline ends. The CDR3 extends over 15 amino acids. This chain's CDR3 is CASSTEGVFTDTQYF. DNA of the CDR3: TGTGCCAGTAGTACCGAGGGGGTTTTCACAGATACGCAGTATTTT.

The chain joins TRBV19 to TRBJ2-5, with D perhaps TRBD1 (6 bases). The germline V and J ends were trimmed by 5 bases and 4 bases, with 11 bases remaining between them. The CDR3 has 13 amino acids. The germline gives CDR1 LNHDA, CDR2 SQIVND (reference sequence). CDR3: CASSRGHGETQYF. CDR3 DNA: TGTGCCAGTAGTCGGGGACACGGAGAGACCCAGTACTTC.

The V gene is TRBV2, the J gene TRBJ1-6; TRBD1 is a possible D gene (5 bases). This CDR3 is built from 15 residues. Between the trimmed V and J ends, which lost 6 bases and 10 bases, there was a span of 19 bases. Germline V gene data show CDR1 as SNHLY and CDR2 as FYNNEI. This chain's CDR3 is CASRIQGLIRSPLHF. In nucleotides, the CDR3 is TGTGCCAGCAGGATTCAGGGATTGATCCGGTCACCCCTCCACTTT.

This clone appeared once. The genes are TRBV27 and TRBJ1-4; 11 nucleotides line up with TRBD1. Unmatched junction bases numbered 3, after V lost 5 bases and J lost 7 bases. The germline CDR1 and CDR2 sequences are MNHEY and SMNVEV (reference sequence). The CDR3 extends over 14 amino acids. The CDR3 DNA sequence: TGTGCCAGCAGTGGGACAGGGGGAGGTGAAAAACTGTTTTTT. It is translated as CASSGTGGGEKLFF.

The CDR3 protein is CASSQSGADTQYF. The CDR3 DNA reads as TGTGCCAGCAGCCAGTCAGGGGCAGATACGCAGTATTTT. The chain is built from TRBV7-2 and TRBJ2-3; TRBD1 might be the D (6 bases). Deletions cut 5 bases from V and 4 bases from J, with 10 bases between. The CDR3 totals 13 residues. CDR1 and CDR2 (germline): SGHTA, FQGNSA. The full variable domain, rest sourced from reference TRBV7-2 and TRBJ2-3, is GAGVSQSPSNKVTEKGKDVELRCDPISGHTALYWYRQSLGQGLEFLIYFQGNSAPDKSGLPSDRFSAERTGGSVSTLTIQRTQQEDSAVYLCASSQSGADTQYFGPGTRLTVL.

V usage is TRBV10-3 and J usage is TRBJ1-3, with TRBD1 matching over 8 bases. There are 14 residues in the CDR3. With 9 bases clipped from V and 3 bases from J, the junction kept 7 bases outside the gene matches. Germline V gene data show CDR1 as ENHRY and CDR2 as SYGVKD. CDR3 coding DNA: TGTGCCATAAAGACAGGGGTTGATGGAAACACCATATATTTT. It is translated as CAIKTGVDGNTIYF.

The chain carries TRBV18 and TRBJ2-2; no firm D call. The CDR3 length is 16 residues. V was trimmed by 6 bases and J by 0 bases, leaving 14 bases between them. Germline CDR1 KGHSH, CDR2 LQKENI. The CDR3 loop reads CASSSLAGTNTGELFF. The CDR3 DNA is TGTGCCAGCTCTTCCCTCGCAGGAACGAACACCGGGGAGCTGTTTTTT. Looking up the rest from reference TRBV18 and TRBJ2-2 gives the full variable domain: NAGVMQNPRHLVRRRGQEARLRCSPMKGHSHVYWYRQLPEEGLKFMVYLQKENIIDESGMPKERFSAEFPKEGPSILRIQQVVRGDSAAYFCASSSLAGTNTGELFFGEGSRLTVL.

This sequence joins TRBV5-5 and TRBJ1-2; possibly TRBD1 for D (5 bases). Germline lookup yields CDR1 SGHKS and CDR2 YYEKEE (reference sequence). This CDR3 has 13 amino acids. V dropped 1 base and J dropped 4 bases, with 8 bases sitting between them. CDR3 nucleotide sequence: TGTGCCAGCAGCTTGAGGGGTGGCTATGGCTACACCTTC. It is translated as CASSLRGGYGYTF.

With respect to this clone: The sample has other DNA sequences that encode this CDR3 too. This chain joins TRBV18 and TRBJ1-5; D perhaps matches TRBD1 (5 bases). Trimming removed 3 bases from V and 4 bases from J, with 7 bases in between. Looked up from germline, CDR1 is KGHSH and CDR2 is LQKENI. The CDR3 is 13 residues long. CDR3 sequence: CASSPSGNQPQHF. CDR3 bases: TGTGCCAGCTCACCCTCAGGGAATCAGCCCCAGCATTTT.